A single sample is the source of the 3 T cell receptor beta chains below, sequenced in a study of lymphopenia after photon versus proton radiotherapy. Sequenced by immunoSEQ multiplex PCR; TCRdb stores in-frame clones only, minus some. The sample lists tens of thousands of clones; about four fifths were seen once. The specimen was peripheral blood, collected from a patient treated with photon-based radiotherapy. The receptors were sampled from a man in his fifties with gastric cancer.

The chain links TRBV18 to TRBJ1-2; D remains ambiguous. The germline gives CDR1 KGHSH, CDR2 LQKENI. V was cut by 3 bases and J by 6 bases, with 11 bases left in between. CDR3 size: 13 residues. CDR3 nucleotide sequence: TGTGCCAGCTCACCGACCAAGGTGAATGGCTACACCTTC. Its protein product is CASSPTKVNGYTF.

This rearrangement joins TRBV29-1 to TRBJ2-3; D remains unclear. Germline CDR1 is SQVTM and CDR2 is ANQGSEA. Trimming left V 5 bases short and J 2 bases short, with 5 bases between. This CDR3 region has 11 residues. DNA for the CDR3: TGCAGCGTTCAATACACAGATACGCAGTATTTT. This encodes CSVQYTDTQYF.

This clone came up once. V and J are TRBV15 and TRBJ2-7; no definite D call. Germline-derived CDR1 and CDR2 are LNHNV and YYDKDF (reference sequence). V was shortened by 1 base and J by 0 bases, with 10 bases between the two germline ends. The CDR3 runs 15 residues. CDR3 in DNA: TGTGCCACCAGCAGAGGAATTGACAACTCCTACGAGCAGTACTTC. Its protein product is CATSRGIDNSYEQYF. The whole variable domain, remainder taken from reference TRBV15 and TRBJ2-7, is DAMVIQNPRYQVTQFGKPVTLSCSQTLNHNVMYWYQQKSSQAPKLLFHYYDKDFNNEADTPDNFQSRRPNTSFCFLDIRSPGLGDTAMYLCATSRGIDNSYEQYFGPGTRLTVT.